The source of this TCR beta chain is a study of T cell responses to AZD1222 COVID-19 vaccine. Germline V CDR1 and CDR2: SNHLY, FYNNEI. Germline trimming cut 4 bases from V and 1 base from J; bases unmatched to any gene: 12. The CDR3 is made up of 18 amino acids. The data were produced by immunoSEQ multiplex PCR, yet TCRdb's version contains in-frame clones alone and is incomplete. The sample lists about 140,000 clones, about 90% occurring once. The rearrangement links TRBV2 to TRBJ2-3; 9 bases agree with TRBD2. This material consisted of peripheral blood, taken 28 days after the second dose of the MenACWY control vaccine. The sequence came from an adult who received the MenACWY meningococcal vaccine as a control. CDR3 protein: CASSGNPRVAGGTDTQYF. The CDR3 DNA follows: TGTGCCAGCAGTGGCAACCCGAGGGTAGCGGGGGGCACAGATACGCAGTATTTT.